Listed below are T cell receptor beta chains from one sample, sequenced in a study of T cell repertoires in cytomegalovirus infection. A single record per CDR3 protein comes from TCRdb applying MiXCR to the reads. The data show about 770,000 distinct CDR3 sequences, with 25% to 35% seen just once and about an eighth held by the top ten. These receptors' targets are unknown. The material sequenced was cultured CD8+ T cells from PBMCs, taken from culture after CMV antigen stimulation. The receptors were gathered from a human donor in good health (CMV status not recorded). Some clones in this sample may be carry-over from other donors' samples. The CDR3 runs from the conserved cysteine through the conserved F or W. Each record gives: V gene, D gene, J gene, clone size, CDR3 protein, CDR3 DNA. The D gene is left open where the match is weak. The listing skips clone size in some rows; elsewhere it reads once, few, many or a size class.

v_call: TRBV7-9
d_call: TRBD2
j_call: TRBJ2-5
clone_size: .
cdr3_aa: CASSPKSGGDQETQYF
cdr3_nt: TGTGCCAGCAGCCCTAAGAGCGGGGGGGACCAAGAGACCCAGTACTTC

v_call: TRBV7-6
d_call: .
j_call: TRBJ2-3
clone_size: many
cdr3_aa: CASSYAAGSTDTQYF
cdr3_nt: TGTGCCAGCAGCTATGCTGCGGGGAGCACAGATACGCAGTATTTT

v_call: TRBV10-1
d_call: .
j_call: TRBJ1-5
clone_size: .
cdr3_aa: CASSEPPGEGPDYSNQPQHF
cdr3_nt: TGCGCCAGCAGTGAGCCCCCCGGGGAGGGGCCTGACTATAGCAATCAGCCCCAGCATTTT

v_call: TRBV5-5
d_call: .
j_call: TRBJ1-1
clone_size: few
cdr3_aa: CASSRAGSGTGTEAFF
cdr3_nt: TGTGCCAGCAGCCGGGCGGGGTCAGGGACGGGCACTGAAGCTTTCTTT

v_call: TRBV5-5
d_call: TRBD2
j_call: TRBJ2-5
clone_size: many
cdr3_aa: CASSLVGSGGETQYF
cdr3_nt: TGTGCCAGCAGCTTGGTTGGCTCGGGGGGGGAGACCCAGTACTTC

v_call: TRBV7-3
d_call: TRBD1
j_call: TRBJ1-2
clone_size: .
cdr3_aa: CASSARGVGGYTF
cdr3_nt: TGTGCCAGCAGCGCCAGGGGGGTCGGGGGCTACACCTTC

v_call: TRBV18
d_call: .
j_call: TRBJ2-5
clone_size: .
cdr3_aa: CASSRDRQETQYF
cdr3_nt: TGTGCCAGCTCTCGTGACCGGCAAGAGACCCAGTACTTC

v_call: TRBV9
d_call: TRBD1
j_call: TRBJ1-4
clone_size: .
cdr3_aa: CASSVEGTGWNEKLFF
cdr3_nt: TGTGCCAGCAGCGTAGAGGGGACAGGGTGGAATGAAAAACTGTTTTTT

v_call: TRBV25-1
d_call: .
j_call: TRBJ1-5
clone_size: .
cdr3_aa: CASSDPLGDQPQHF
cdr3_nt: TGTGCCAGCAGTGATCCCCTGGGGGATCAGCCCCAGCATTTT

v_call: TRBV19
d_call: .
j_call: TRBJ2-7
clone_size: few
cdr3_aa: CASTPQGSSYEQYF
cdr3_nt: TGTGCCAGTACTCCCCAGGGGAGCTCCTACGAGCAGTACTTC

v_call: TRBV27
d_call: TRBD1
j_call: TRBJ1-5
clone_size: .
cdr3_aa: CASSFQGGYNQPQHF
cdr3_nt: TGTGCCAGCAGTTTCCAAGGGGGCTACAATCAGCCCCAGCATTTT

v_call: TRBV5-4
d_call: .
j_call: TRBJ2-7
clone_size: few
cdr3_aa: CASSLPTTNPYEQYF
cdr3_nt: TGTGCCAGCAGCTTGCCAACTACCAACCCTTACGAGCAGTACTTC

v_call: TRBV6-2/TRBV6-3
d_call: .
j_call: TRBJ2-3
clone_size: .
cdr3_aa: CASSPQDFPSTDTQYF
cdr3_nt: TGTGCCAGCAGTCCTCAGGACTTTCCTAGCACAGATACGCAGTATTTT

v_call: TRBV6-5
d_call: .
j_call: TRBJ2-1
clone_size: .
cdr3_aa: CASSYGGDTYNEQFF
cdr3_nt: TGTGCCAGCAGTTACGGTGGGGACACTTACAATGAGCAGTTCTTC

v_call: TRBV7-2
d_call: .
j_call: TRBJ1-2
clone_size: few
cdr3_aa: CASSSKEYGYTF
cdr3_nt: TGTGCCAGCAGCTCTAAAGAGTATGGCTACACCTTC

v_call: TRBV5-4
d_call: .
j_call: TRBJ2-5
clone_size: few
cdr3_aa: CASSVTASSQYF
cdr3_nt: TGTGCCAGCAGCGTTACGGCGTCTAGCCAGTACTTC

v_call: TRBV18
d_call: .
j_call: TRBJ2-5
clone_size: .
cdr3_aa: CASSPPTGEETQYF
cdr3_nt: TGTGCCAGCTCACCACCAACGGGTGAAGAGACCCAGTACTTC

v_call: TRBV7-6
d_call: TRBD1
j_call: TRBJ2-3
clone_size: few
cdr3_aa: CASSLSGPGGLVDTQYF
cdr3_nt: TGTGCCAGCAGCTTATCGGGCCCAGGGGGCTTAGTAGATACGCAGTATTTT

v_call: TRBV5-1
d_call: .
j_call: TRBJ1-1
clone_size: .
cdr3_aa: CASSLGSRALNTEAFF
cdr3_nt: TGCGCCAGCAGCTTGGGTTCGAGGGCCCTGAACACTGAAGCTTTCTTT

v_call: TRBV12-3/TRBV12-4
d_call: .
j_call: TRBJ1-3
clone_size: few
cdr3_aa: CASSLALSSGNTIYF
cdr3_nt: TGTGCCAGCAGTTTAGCGCTGTCCTCTGGAAACACCATATATTTT

v_call: TRBV5-4
d_call: TRBD1
j_call: TRBJ1-1
clone_size: few
cdr3_aa: CASSPEDRGRQAEAFF
cdr3_nt: TGTGCCAGCAGCCCCGAGGACAGGGGGCGCCAGGCTGAAGCTTTCTTT

v_call: TRBV12-3/TRBV12-4
d_call: .
j_call: TRBJ2-3
clone_size: many
cdr3_aa: CASSPGPAWQYF
cdr3_nt: TGTGCCAGCAGCCCTGGACCGGCTTGGCAGTATTTT

v_call: TRBV7-9
d_call: .
j_call: TRBJ2-1
clone_size: many
cdr3_aa: CASSEVANEQFF
cdr3_nt: TGTGCCAGCAGTGAAGTAGCTAATGAGCAGTTCTTC

v_call: TRBV7-6
d_call: TRBD1
j_call: TRBJ2-2
clone_size: .
cdr3_aa: CASSSGQLTGELFF
cdr3_nt: TGTGCCAGCAGCTCGGGACAGCTGACCGGGGAGCTGTTTTTT

v_call: TRBV9
d_call: .
j_call: TRBJ1-1
clone_size: .
cdr3_aa: CASSDQRGMNTEAFF
cdr3_nt: TGTGCCAGCAGCGACCAGAGGGGCATGAACACTGAAGCTTTCTTT